Following are 21 T cell receptor beta chains from one sample sequenced in a study of identical twins. Using its own MiXCR run on the 5' RACE reads, TCRdb lists one record per CDR3 protein. Of 350,000 to 450,000 distinct CDR3 sequences in the sample, roughly 20% were seen once. Sequenced material: naive T cells sorted from blood. These receptors originate from a man aged 50-59 years in good health.

This clonotype appeared a few times. The genes are TRBV21-1 and TRBJ2-3; the table names TRBD2, a call not compared with the DNA. TRBV21-1 is annotated as a pseudogene. The CDR3 is 18 amino acids. The CDR3: CASSKRGTAGGLADTQYF. CDR3 bases: TGTGCCAGCAGCAAAAGAGGGACAGCGGGGGGGCTGGCAGATACGCAGTATTTT.

V and J are TRBV4-3 and TRBJ2-7, with D possibly matching TRBD1 (6 bases). This CDR3 is 13 amino acids long. V was pared by 4 bases and J by 7 bases, with 14 bases between. Germline CDR1 reads LGHNA; CDR2 reads YSLEER. CDR3 sequence (DNA): TGCGCCAGCAGCCTCTTAACAGGGCGAGAGCAGTACTTC. Encoded protein: CASSLLTGREQYF.

This clonotype was detected a few times. The chain is built from TRBV20-1 and TRBJ1-1; no reliable D call. The germline V gene has CDR1 DFQATT and CDR2 SNEGSKA (reference sequence). The CDR3 has 13 amino acids. V dropped 4 bases and J dropped 0 bases, with 9 bases sitting between them. This CDR3 reads CSATLLVNTEAFF. The CDR3 nucleotides are TGCAGTGCTACCCTTTTAGTGAACACTGAAGCTTTCTTT.

This chain links TRBV29-1 with TRBJ2-1; 7 bases line up with TRBD1. This CDR3 spans 13 amino acids. Trimming removed 3 bases from V and 8 bases from J; junction bases left unmatched: 7. The germline V gene encodes CDR1 SQVTM and CDR2 ANQGSEA. CDR3 loop: CSVDSYRGDEQFF. CDR3 sequence (DNA): TGCAGCGTTGACTCATACAGGGGTGATGAGCAGTTCTTC.

Remarks on this clonotype: An end of the junction does not agree with germline; a read error may underlie this. The genes are TRBV20-1 and TRBJ1-1; unclear D gene. The CDR3 covers 14 residues. Germline V gene lookup returns CDR1 DFQATT and CDR2 SNEGSKA (reference sequence). CDR3 amino acids: CGASRGPVYREAFF. The CDR3 DNA is TGCGGTGCTAGCCGTGGACCAGTCTATCGGGAAGCTTTCTTT.

The V and J genes are TRBV20-1 and TRBJ2-3, with unresolved D. The CDR3 sequence is 12 residues long. The V gene lost 3 bases and the J gene lost 6 bases, with 10 bases spanning the gap. The germline V gene encodes CDR1 DFQATT and CDR2 SNEGSKA (reference sequence). CDR3 protein: CSASHSWDTQYF. The CDR3 nucleotides are TGCAGTGCTAGTCATAGTTGGGATACGCAGTATTTT.

This clonotype was recorded many times. The chain links TRBV6-2 or TRBV6-3 to TRBJ2-5; a weak D match, TRBD1 (5 bases). The CDR3 runs to 17 residues. Germline V lookup: CDR1 MNHEY, CDR2 SVGEGT. Trimming took 5 bases from V and 2 from J, leaving 21 bases between them. The CDR3 DNA reads as TGTGCCAGCAGTAACCCTCTAGGGTTACCAGGGCAAGAGACCCAGTACTTC. It translates to CASSNPLGLPGQETQYF.

For the CDR3, the DNA is TGCGCCAGCAGCGGCTCTAGCGGGAGAGAGAACGAGCAGTACTTC. It codes for CASSGSSGRENEQYF. The rearrangement uses TRBV5-1 and TRBJ2-7; 10 bases fit TRBD2. J lost 5 bases, V lost 4 bases, and 9 bases had no gene match. The CDR3 extends over 15 amino acids. The germline gives CDR1 SGHRS, CDR2 YFSETQ.

This clonotype has ten or more counts. This rearrangement joins TRBV7-9 to TRBJ2-7, with TRBD2 as a possible D gene (7 bases). CDR1 is SEHNR and CDR2 is FQNEAQ in the germline V gene (reference sequence). V shed 2 bases and J shed 0 bases, with 11 bases lying between them. This CDR3 has 15 amino acids. CDR3: CASSLRGGDSYEQYF. The CDR3 DNA is TGTGCCAGCAGCTTACGAGGGGGGGACTCCTACGAGCAGTACTTC. Drawing the rest from reference TRBV7-9 and TRBJ2-7, the complete variable domain is DTGVSQNPRHKITKRGQNVTFRCDPISEHNRLYWYRQTLGQGPEFLTYFQNEAQLEKSRLLSDRFSAERPKGSFSTLEIQRTEQGDSAMYLCASSLRGGDSYEQYFGPGTRLTVT.

This clonotype came up many times. The gene calls are TRBV15 and TRBJ2-4, with D possibly being TRBD1 (6 bases). The V gene lost 2 bases and the J gene lost 4 bases, with 15 bases spanning the gap. CDR3 size: 16 residues. Germline-derived CDR1 and CDR2 are LNHNV and YYDKDF (reference sequence). The CDR3 coding sequence is TGTGCCACCAGCAGACGCCGGGACACATGGAAAAACATTCAGTACTTC. Protein: CATSRRRDTWKNIQYF.

A few counts support this clonotype. The chain is built from TRBV7-6 and TRBJ2-2, with 8 bases matching TRBD1. V shed 6 bases, J shed 5 bases, and the junction held 8 bases outside the gene matches. Looked up from germline, CDR1 is SGHVS and CDR2 is FNYEAQ. The CDR3 consists of 15 residues. The CDR3 nucleotides are TGTGCCAGCAGGTCCAGTCAGGGGGCGACCGGGGAGCTGTTTTTT. This translates into CASRSSQGATGELFF.

This clonotype showed up just a few times. The chain couples TRBV5-1 to TRBJ2-4, with 8 bases that match TRBD2. The CDR3 covers 16 residues. Germline CDR1 and CDR2: SGHRS and YFSETQ. The junction had 7 bases not matched to a gene; V was cut back by 4 bases and J by 1 base. The CDR3: CASSPTSGRAKNIQYF. CDR3 bases: TGCGCCAGCAGCCCAACTAGCGGACGCGCCAAAAACATTCAGTACTTC.

In the case of this clonotype: A clone one base away is much larger, so this may be a read error. The chain carries TRBV20-1 and TRBJ1-5; D not resolved. Germline loops: CDR1 DFQATT, CDR2 SNEGSKA (reference sequence). The CDR3 is 13 amino acids. The CDR3 nucleotides are TGCAGTTCTAGCGGAGGGAGCAATCAGCCCCAGCATTTT. It yields the protein CSSSGGSNQPQHF.

This clonotype was detected ten times or more. The chain is built from TRBV7-2 and TRBJ2-7; weak D call: TRBD2 (6 bases). Germline V gene lookup returns CDR1 SGHTA and CDR2 FQGNSA. V lost 0 bases and J lost 2, with 14 bases in between. CDR3 length: 16 amino acids. The CDR3 loop is CASSLAGSGVPYEQYF. The CDR3, as DNA: TGTGCCAGCAGCTTAGCTGGGTCGGGGGTACCCTACGAGCAGTACTTC.

This clonotype was counted a few times. The chain links TRBV9 to TRBJ2-2; tentatively, D is TRBD2 (7 bases). Trimming pared 0 bases from V and 7 bases from J, leaving 19 bases between. The CDR3 covers 17 residues. Germline-derived CDR1 and CDR2 are SGDLS and YYNGEE. DNA of the CDR3: TGTGCCAGCAGCGTAGCTATCGGGGGGAAGGACAGCGGGGAGCTGTTTTTT. It is translated as CASSVAIGGKDSGELFF.

This clonotype was seen a handful of times. The J gene is TRBJ2-3, the V gene TRBV20-1, with D perhaps given as TRBD1 or TRBD2 (6 bases each). Germline CDR1 reads DFQATT; CDR2 reads SNEGSKA (reference sequence). The CDR3 length is 15 residues. V dropped 0 bases and J dropped 3 bases, with 13 bases sitting between them. CDR3 loop: CSAREQGGLTDTQYF. The DNA of the CDR3 is TGCAGTGCTAGAGAACAGGGAGGCCTTACAGATACGCAGTATTTT.

V and J are TRBV6-5 and TRBJ1-5; TRBD1 aligns across 8 bases. V lost 2 bases to trimming and J lost 2 bases; unmatched junction nucleotides: 2. The CDR3 extends over 15 amino acids. Per the germline V gene, CDR1 is MNHEY and CDR2 is SVGAGI. CDR3 sequence (DNA): TGTGCCAGCAGTTACGGACAGGGTGGCAATCAGCCCCAGCATTTT. Encoded protein: CASSYGQGGNQPQHF.

There are a few counts of this clonotype. This rearrangement joins TRBV7-9 to TRBJ1-1; D gene ambiguous. The CDR3 totals 15 residues. Between the trimmed V and J ends, which lost 1 base and 1 base, there was a span of 10 bases. In germline, CDR1 is SEHNR, CDR2 FQNEAQ (reference sequence). The CDR3 coding sequence is TGTGCCAGCAGCTTAGTTCCAGGCGCGAACACTGAAGCTTTCTTT. Its translation is CASSLVPGANTEAFF.

This clonotype has just a few counts. The V and J genes are TRBV15 and TRBJ2-7; TRBD1 matches at 8 bases. Per germline, CDR1 LNHNV and CDR2 YYDKDF (reference sequence). This CDR3 has 14 amino acids. J was trimmed by 7 bases and V by 0 bases; bases with no gene match: 5. Here the CDR3 reads CATSRDWTGFEQYF. Written as DNA, the CDR3 is TGTGCCACCAGCAGAGATTGGACAGGGTTTGAGCAGTACTTC.

This clonotype was found a few times. The V gene is TRBV10-3, the J gene TRBJ2-1; no reliable D call. Trimming shortened V by 6 bases and J by 7 bases, and 4 bases separated the two germline ends. The germline CDR1 and CDR2 sequences are ENHRY and SYGVKD. This CDR3 is built from 10 residues. For the CDR3, the DNA is TGTGCCATCAGAGGGAATGAGCAGTTCTTC. It yields the protein CAIRGNEQFF.

This clonotype has more than one count but fewer than ten. The rearrangement links TRBV15 to TRBJ2-3; the D is unclear. Trimming cost V 1 base and J 5 bases, with 10 bases left between them. CDR3 length equals 14 residues. The germline V gene encodes CDR1 LNHNV and CDR2 YYDKDF (reference sequence). CDR3 residues: CATSRGTFRDTQYF. Here the CDR3 DNA reads TGTGCCACCAGCAGAGGGACGTTTCGAGATACGCAGTATTTT.